A single TCR beta chain is shown here with its context. PCR was performed using 60 Vbeta and 13 Jbeta primers. The data were produced by immunoSEQ multiplex PCR, yet TCRdb's version contains in-frame clones alone and is incomplete. In the table there are 150,000 to 200,000 clones, 80% to 90% of which are singletons. The data stem from a study of cytomegalovirus exposure and HLA in healthy donors. CDR3 length: 15 amino acids. Germline V gives CDR1 SGHTA, CDR2 FQGNSA. Trimming left V 5 bases short and J 10 bases short, with 18 bases between. What was sequenced was PBMCs. The chain has TRBV7-2 and TRBJ1-6, with a weak D call TRBD1 (6 bases). This clonotype was obtained from a woman aged 18-30 years in good health and CMV-seropositive. CDR3 nucleotides: TGTGCCAGCAGCCTCTCGAGTAGGGGGGGGTCACCCCTCCACTTT. It yields the protein CASSLSSRGGSPLHF.